These 15 T cell receptor beta chains were all obtained from the same sample, sequenced in a study of identical twins. Via MiXCR, TCRdb re-called the 5' RACE reads, giving one row per CDR3 protein. Of around 1.7 million distinct CDR3 sequences in the sample, roughly a third were seen once. The sequenced sample consisted of cord blood. These receptors originate from a newborn girl in good health.

The CDR3 loop is CASSVATSSYNEQYF. CDR3 in DNA: TGTGCCAGCAGTGTGGCGACGAGCTCCTACAATGAGCAGTACTTC. The chain uses TRBV6-1 and TRBJ2-1; D unresolved. Matching the DNA end better, TRBJ2-7 makes the J call doubtful. The germline CDR1 and CDR2 sequences are MNHNS and SASEGT. CDR3 length equals 15 residues.

In DNA form, the CDR3 reads TGCGCCAGCAGCTCGGACGGCTATAATGGGAACACTGAAGCTTTCTTT. This translates into CASSSDGYNGNTEAFF. This chain uses TRBV5-1 with TRBJ1-1; D is undetermined. The germline gives CDR1 SGHRS, CDR2 YFSETQ. The CDR3 totals 16 residues. V lost 3 bases and J lost 1, with 16 bases in between. The variable domain in full, with the rest retrieved from reference TRBV5-1 and TRBJ1-1, is KAGVTQTPRYLIKTRGQQVTLSCSPISGHRSVSWYQQTPGQGLQFLFEYFSETQRNKGNFPGRFSGRQFSNSRSEMNVSTLELGDSALYLCASSSDGYNGNTEAFFGQGTRLTVV.

V usage is TRBV7-9 and J usage is TRBJ1-1, with 10 bases identical to TRBD1. Losses at the gene ends were 5 bases for V and 1 base for J; bases not matched to a gene: 4. Germline CDR1 SEHNR, CDR2 FQNEAQ (reference sequence). The CDR3 consists of 15 residues. The CDR3 DNA follows: TGTGCCAGCAGCGATCGGGACAGGGGGAACACTGAAGCTTTCTTT. This codes for CASSDRDRGNTEAFF.

The chain combines TRBV4-2 with TRBJ1-1; perhaps TRBD1 as D (6 bases). V was pared by 4 bases and J by 3 bases, with 15 bases between. Germline V CDR1 and CDR2: LGHNA, YNFKEQ. The CDR3 extends over 15 amino acids. Written as DNA, the CDR3 is TGTGCCAGCAGCCGAGTACAGGGAGGGGACACTGAAGCTTTCTTT. This encodes CASSRVQGGDTEAFF.

The rearrangement uses TRBV7-2 and TRBJ2-5; 13 bases fit TRBD2. V was clipped by 5 bases and J by 11 bases; unmatched bases: 11. CDR3 length: 15 amino acids. Germline V lookup: CDR1 SGHTA, CDR2 FQGNSA. The CDR3 region is CASSALAGGVDEQYF. The DNA for the CDR3 is TGTGCCAGCAGCGCACTAGCGGGAGGGGTGGATGAGCAGTACTTC.

This clonotype was recorded a few times. This chain links TRBV7-9 with TRBJ1-2; maybe TRBD1 (5 bases). Trimming shortened V by 7 bases and J by 4 bases, and 7 bases separated the two germline ends. Germline V gene lookup returns CDR1 SEHNR and CDR2 FQNEAQ (reference sequence). This CDR3 is built from 11 residues. The DNA of the CDR3 is TGTGCCAGCAACAGGATCTATGGCTACACCTTC. Translated, it gives CASNRIYGYTF.

This clonotype was counted a few times. V gene TRBV27 combines with J gene TRBJ2-1, with D possibly TRBD1 on 6 matching bases. CDR3 length: 16 residues. Germline assignment: CDR1 MNHEY and CDR2 SMNVEV (reference sequence). V was clipped by 0 bases and J by 3 bases, with 12 bases between them. As DNA, the CDR3 is TGTGCCAGCAGTTTATCGAACCTGACAGGCTACAATGAGCAGTTCTTC. It translates to CASSLSNLTGYNEQFF.

The rearrangement uses TRBV3-1 and TRBJ2-3, with 7 bases lining up with TRBD2. CDR1 is LGHDT and CDR2 is YNNKEL in the germline V gene (reference sequence). V was pared by 5 bases and J by 2 bases, with 7 bases of the junction left unmatched. The CDR3 length is 15 residues. Here the CDR3 reads CASSSTSSYTDTQYF. The CDR3 coding sequence is TGTGCCAGCAGCTCGACTAGCTCATACACAGATACGCAGTATTTT.

The rearrangement joins TRBV3-1 to TRBJ2-7; D is undetermined. The DNA matches TRBJ2-5 better at its end, which makes the J call doubtful. The CDR3 is made up of 15 amino acids. CDR1 and CDR2 from the germline V gene are LGHDT and YNNKEL (reference sequence). CDR3 region: CASSQDLRLAETQYF. DNA for the CDR3: TGTGCCAGCAGCCAAGATCTACGATTGGCAGAGACCCAGTACTTC.

Comment on this clonotype: The junction does not match germline at one end; this may be a read error. The chain is built from TRBV3-1 and TRBJ2-3, with 10 bases identical to TRBD2. The V gene's germline CDR1 is LGHDT and CDR2 YNNKEL (reference sequence). The CDR3 runs to 15 residues. The CDR3 spells CAGSPTSGPTDTQYF. The CDR3 coding sequence is TGTGCCGGCAGCCCGACTAGCGGGCCCACAGATACGCAGTATTTT.

The chain carries TRBV12-3 or TRBV12-4 and TRBJ2-1; unclear D gene. The J call may be mistaken, given a closer DNA end match to TRBJ2-7. CDR3 length equals 12 residues. CDR3 nucleotide sequence: TGTGCCAGCAGTTTTTCTTACAATGAGCAGTACTTC. It codes for CASSFSYNEQYF.

The chain recombines TRBV6-1 with TRBJ1-5, with 7 bases fitting TRBD1. The CDR3 covers 15 residues. V lost 2 bases and J lost 2; bases outside the gene matches: 3. Germline CDR1 reads MNHNS; CDR2 reads SASEGT. The CDR3 DNA reads as TGTGCCAGCAGTGAACGGGACAGAGGCAATCAGCCCCAGCATTTT. It codes for CASSERDRGNQPQHF.

The chain links TRBV4-1 to TRBJ2-7, with no clear D. Per germline, CDR1 MGHRA and CDR2 YSYEKL. Trimming cost V 0 bases and J 3 bases, with 12 bases left between them. There are 15 residues in the CDR3. The CDR3 here is CASSQDNQPHYEQYF. DNA of the CDR3: TGCGCCAGCAGCCAAGATAACCAGCCGCACTACGAGCAGTACTTC.

As for this clonotype: At one boundary the junction diverges from the germline segment, which might be a read error. The chain links TRBV9 to TRBJ2-2; D might be TRBD2 (6 bases). This CDR3 is 16 amino acids long. Per the germline V gene, CDR1 is SGDLS and CDR2 is YYNGEE. CDR3: CASSVETGVVAGGLFF. In DNA, the CDR3 is TGTGCCAGCAGCGTAGAAACGGGGGTGGTCGCCGGGGGGCTGTTTTTT.

This rearrangement joins TRBV12-3 or TRBV12-4 to TRBJ2-5; 15 bases are shared with TRBD2. This CDR3 is built from 17 residues. V shed 8 bases, J shed 0 bases, and the junction held 7 bases outside the gene matches. CDR3: CASALGLAGGDQETQYF. CDR3 sequence (DNA): TGTGCCAGCGCCCTCGGACTAGCGGGAGGGGACCAAGAGACCCAGTACTTC.